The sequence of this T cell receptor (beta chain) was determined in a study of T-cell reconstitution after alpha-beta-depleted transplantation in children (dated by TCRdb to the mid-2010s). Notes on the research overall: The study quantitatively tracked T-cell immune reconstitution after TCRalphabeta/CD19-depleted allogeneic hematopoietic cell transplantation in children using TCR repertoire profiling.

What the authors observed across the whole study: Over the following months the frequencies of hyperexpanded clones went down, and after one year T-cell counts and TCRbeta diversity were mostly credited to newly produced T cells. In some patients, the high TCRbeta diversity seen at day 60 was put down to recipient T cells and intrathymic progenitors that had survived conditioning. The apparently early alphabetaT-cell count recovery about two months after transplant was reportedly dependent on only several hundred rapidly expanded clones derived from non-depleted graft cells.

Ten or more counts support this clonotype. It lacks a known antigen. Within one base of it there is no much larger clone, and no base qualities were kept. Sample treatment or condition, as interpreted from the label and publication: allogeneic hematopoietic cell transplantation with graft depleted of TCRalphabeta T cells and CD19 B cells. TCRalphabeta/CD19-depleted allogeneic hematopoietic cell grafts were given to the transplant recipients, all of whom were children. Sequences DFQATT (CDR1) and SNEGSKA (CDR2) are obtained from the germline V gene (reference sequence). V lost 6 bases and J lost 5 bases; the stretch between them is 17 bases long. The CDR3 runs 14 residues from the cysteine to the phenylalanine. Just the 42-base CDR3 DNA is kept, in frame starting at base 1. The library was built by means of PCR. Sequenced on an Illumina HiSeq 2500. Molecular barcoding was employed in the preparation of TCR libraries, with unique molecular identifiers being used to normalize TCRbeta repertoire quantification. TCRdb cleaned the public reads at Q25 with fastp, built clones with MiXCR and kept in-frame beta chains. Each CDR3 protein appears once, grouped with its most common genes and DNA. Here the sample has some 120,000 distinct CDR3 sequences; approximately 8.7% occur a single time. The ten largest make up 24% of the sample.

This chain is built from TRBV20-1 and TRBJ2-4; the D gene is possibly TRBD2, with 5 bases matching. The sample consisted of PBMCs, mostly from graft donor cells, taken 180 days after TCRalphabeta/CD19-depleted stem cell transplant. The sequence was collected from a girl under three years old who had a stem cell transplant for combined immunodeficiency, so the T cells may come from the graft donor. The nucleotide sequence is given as TGCAGTGCCCACGGCGCTAGCCGGGAAAACATTCAGTACTTC. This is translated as CSAHGASRENIQYF.